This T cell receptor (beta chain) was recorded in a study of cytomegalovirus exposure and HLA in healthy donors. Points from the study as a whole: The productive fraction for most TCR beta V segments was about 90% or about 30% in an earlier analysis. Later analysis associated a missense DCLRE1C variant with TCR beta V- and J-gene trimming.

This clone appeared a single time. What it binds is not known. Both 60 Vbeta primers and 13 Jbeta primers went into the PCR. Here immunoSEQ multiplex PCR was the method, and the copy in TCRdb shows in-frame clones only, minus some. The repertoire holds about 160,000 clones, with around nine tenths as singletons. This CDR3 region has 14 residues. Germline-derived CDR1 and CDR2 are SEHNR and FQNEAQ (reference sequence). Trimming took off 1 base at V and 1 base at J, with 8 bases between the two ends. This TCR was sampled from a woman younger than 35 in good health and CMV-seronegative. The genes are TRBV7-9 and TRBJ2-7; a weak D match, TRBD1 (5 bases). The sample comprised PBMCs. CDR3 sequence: CASSLVPGSYEQYF. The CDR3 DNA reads TGTGCCAGCAGCTTAGTACCAGGGTCCTACGAGCAGTACTTC.